This TCR beta chain was documented in a study of blood T cell repertoires in COVID-19. Study-wide context: Sites across the United States, Italy and Spain contributed samples from acute and convalescent COVID-19. Nucleic acid was either cDNA or gDNA, and it came from T cells, B-cell-depleted T cells, or PBMCs.

Original analysis: Reference gene primer amplification in the assay estimated nucleated cell counts. The repertoire was sequenced with immunoSEQ multiplex PCR; TCRdb's copy has only in-frame clones and lacks some. Clone size and V and J calls were adopted from that table, with D and trimming inferred from the DNA. The sample lists some 15,000 clones, around 88% seen once, with about 9% in the top ten. The CDR3 is 13 amino acids. The germline CDR1 and CDR2 sequences are SEHNR and FQNEAQ (reference sequence). V dropped 5 bases and J dropped 9 bases, with 13 bases sitting between them. This chain joins TRBV7-9 and TRBJ2-2; tentatively, D is TRBD2 (5 bases). Material: peripheral blood. The clonotype was recovered from a human donor in a cohort sampled during active COVID-19. CDR3 protein: CASSDAWERELFF. CDR3 sequence (DNA): TGTGCCAGCAGCGACGCTTGGGAGAGGGAGCTGTTTTTT. The full variable domain, completed using reference TRBV7-9 and TRBJ2-2, is DTGVSQNPRHKITKRGQNVTFRCDPISEHNRLYWYRQTLGQGPEFLTYFQNEAQLEKSRLLSDRFSAERPKGSFSTLEIQRTEQGDSAMYLCASSDAWERELFFGEGSRLTVL.